This entry lists 3 T cell receptor beta chains sequenced from one sample in a study of neurological immune-mediated disorders. A single record per CDR3 protein comes from TCRdb applying MiXCR to the 5' RACE reads. The sample lists 40,000 to 60,000 distinct CDR3 sequences, around 3.3% occurring once. The sample was PBMCs. Receptors originate from a man aged 35 to 55 with multiple sclerosis.

A note on this clonotype: This may arise from a read error, as a much more abundant clone is one base away. The chain joins TRBV20-1 to TRBJ2-7, with D maybe TRBD1 (6 bases). V lost 5 bases and J 3 bases, leaving 14 bases between the germline ends. CDR3 length: 13 amino acids. CDR1 is DFQATT and CDR2 is SNEGSKA in the germline V gene (reference sequence). The CDR3, as DNA: TGCAGTGCTCCCAAGGTAGGGGGCTACGAGCAGTACTTC. Its translation: CSAPKVGGYEQYF.

This clonotype was seen many times. V is TRBV28 and J is TRBJ2-5; unclear D gene. Germline V gene sequence: CDR1 MDHEN, CDR2 SYDVKM. There are 13 residues in the CDR3. V lost 8 bases and J 2 bases, leaving 12 bases between the germline ends. The CDR3: CASGERMQETQYF. DNA of the CDR3: TGTGCCAGCGGAGAACGCATGCAAGAGACCCAGTACTTC.

The table lists this clonotype with many counts. The CDR3 loop is CSARVITDNQPQHF. The CDR3 DNA sequence: TGCAGTGCTAGAGTGATCACAGACAATCAGCCCCAGCATTTT. The rearrangement links TRBV20-1 to TRBJ1-5; no definite D call. CDR1 and CDR2 from the germline V gene are DFQATT and SNEGSKA (reference sequence). Between the trimmed V and J ends, which lost 1 base and 3 bases, there was a span of 10 bases. CDR3 length equals 14 residues.